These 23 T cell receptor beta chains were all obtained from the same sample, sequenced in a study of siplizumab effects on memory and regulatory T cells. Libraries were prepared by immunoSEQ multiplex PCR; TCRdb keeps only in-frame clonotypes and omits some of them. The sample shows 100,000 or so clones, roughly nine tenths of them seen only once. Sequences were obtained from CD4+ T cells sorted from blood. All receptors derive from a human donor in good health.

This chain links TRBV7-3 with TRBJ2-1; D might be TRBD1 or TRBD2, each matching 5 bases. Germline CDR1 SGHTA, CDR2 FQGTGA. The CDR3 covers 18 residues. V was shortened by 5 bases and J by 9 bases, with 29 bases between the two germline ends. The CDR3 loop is CASSLSTPGLAIMSEQFF. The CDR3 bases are TGTGCCAGCAGCCTTTCAACCCCGGGGCTAGCAATAATGAGTGAGCAGTTCTTC.

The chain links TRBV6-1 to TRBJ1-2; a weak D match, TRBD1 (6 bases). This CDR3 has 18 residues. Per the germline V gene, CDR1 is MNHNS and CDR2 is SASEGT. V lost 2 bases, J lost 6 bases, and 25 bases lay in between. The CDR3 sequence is CASSENTGLGWGLHGYTF. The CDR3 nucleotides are TGTGCCAGCAGTGAAAACACAGGGTTGGGTTGGGGTCTCCATGGCTACACCTTC.

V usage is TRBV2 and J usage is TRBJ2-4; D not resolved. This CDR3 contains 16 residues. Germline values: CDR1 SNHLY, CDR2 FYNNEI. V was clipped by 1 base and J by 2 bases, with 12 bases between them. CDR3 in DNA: TGTGCCAGCAGTGAAGAGTGGGGTGACACCAAAAACATTCAGTACTTC. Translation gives CASSEEWGDTKNIQYF.

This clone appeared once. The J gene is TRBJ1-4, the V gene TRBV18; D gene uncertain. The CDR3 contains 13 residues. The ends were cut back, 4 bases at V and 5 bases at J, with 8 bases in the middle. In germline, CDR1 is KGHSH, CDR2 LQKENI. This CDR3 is CASSRRPNEKLFF. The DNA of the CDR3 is TGTGCCAGCTCACGGAGACCCAATGAAAAACTGTTTTTT.

The chain's CDR3 is CASSPRTGPGELFF. The CDR3 DNA sequence: TGTGCCAGCAGCCCCCGGACAGGGCCCGGGGAGCTGTTTTTT. This rearrangement joins TRBV7-9 to TRBJ2-2, with 8 nucleotides matching TRBD1. V lost 5 bases, J lost 6 bases, and 5 bases stayed unmatched. Germline V CDR1 and CDR2: SEHNR, FQNEAQ (reference sequence). CDR3 length equals 14 residues. Combining the CDR3 with reference TRBV7-9 and TRBJ2-2 gives the whole variable domain DTGVSQNPRHKITKRGQNVTFRCDPISEHNRLYWYRQTLGQGPEFLTYFQNEAQLEKSRLLSDRFSAERPKGSFSTLEIQRTEQGDSAMYLCASSPRTGPGELFFGEGSRLTVL.

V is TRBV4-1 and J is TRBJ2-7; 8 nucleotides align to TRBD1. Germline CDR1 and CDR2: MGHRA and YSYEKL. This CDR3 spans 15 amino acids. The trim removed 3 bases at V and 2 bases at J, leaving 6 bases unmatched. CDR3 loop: CASSHPATGAYEQYF. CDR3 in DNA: TGCGCCAGCAGCCACCCAGCGACAGGGGCCTACGAGCAGTACTTC.

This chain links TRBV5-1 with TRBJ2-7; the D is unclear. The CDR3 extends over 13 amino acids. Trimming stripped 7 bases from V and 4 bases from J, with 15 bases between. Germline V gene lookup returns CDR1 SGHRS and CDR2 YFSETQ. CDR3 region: CASGRGSSYEQYF. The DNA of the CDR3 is TGCGCCAGCGGCCGCGGAAGTAGTTACGAGCAGTACTTC.

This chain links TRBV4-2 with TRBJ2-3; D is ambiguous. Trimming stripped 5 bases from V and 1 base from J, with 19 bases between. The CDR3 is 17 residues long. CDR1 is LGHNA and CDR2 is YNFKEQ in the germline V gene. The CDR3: CASSSLTKGRGTDTQYF. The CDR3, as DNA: TGTGCCAGCAGCTCACTTACCAAAGGACGTGGCACAGATACGCAGTATTTT.

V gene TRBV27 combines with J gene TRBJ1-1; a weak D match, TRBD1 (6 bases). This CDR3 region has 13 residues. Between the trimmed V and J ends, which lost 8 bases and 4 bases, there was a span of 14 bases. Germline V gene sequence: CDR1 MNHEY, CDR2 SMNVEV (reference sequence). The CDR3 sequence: CASRNRVRTEAFF. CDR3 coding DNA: TGTGCCAGCCGAAACAGGGTTCGCACTGAAGCTTTCTTT.

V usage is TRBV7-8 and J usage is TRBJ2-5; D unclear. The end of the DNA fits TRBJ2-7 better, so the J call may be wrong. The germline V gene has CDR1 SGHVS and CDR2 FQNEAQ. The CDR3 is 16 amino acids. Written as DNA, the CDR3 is TGTGCCAGCAGCGCCCCCGGGCCCCAGGCTTCCGACGAGCAGTACTTC. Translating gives CASSAPGPQASDEQYF.

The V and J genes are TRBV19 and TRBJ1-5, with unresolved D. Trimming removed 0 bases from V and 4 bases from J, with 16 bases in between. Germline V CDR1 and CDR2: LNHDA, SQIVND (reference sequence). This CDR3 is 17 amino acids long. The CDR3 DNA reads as TGTGCCAGTAGTATAGATCTTGGGCGCCTAATTAATCAGCCCCAGCATTTT. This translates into CASSIDLGRLINQPQHF.

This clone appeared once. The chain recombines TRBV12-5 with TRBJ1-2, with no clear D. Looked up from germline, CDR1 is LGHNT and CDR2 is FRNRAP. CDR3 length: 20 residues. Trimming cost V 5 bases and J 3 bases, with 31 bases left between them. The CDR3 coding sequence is TGTGCTAGTGGTCTATGGCCCCCAGAGGCCGCTACAGCGGGGTACTATGGCTACACCTTC. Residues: CASGLWPPEAATAGYYGYTF.

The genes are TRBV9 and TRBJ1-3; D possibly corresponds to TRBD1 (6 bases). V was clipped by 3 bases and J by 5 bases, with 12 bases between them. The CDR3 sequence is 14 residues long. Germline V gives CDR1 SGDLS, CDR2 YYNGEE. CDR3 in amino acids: CASSAQQGRNTIYF. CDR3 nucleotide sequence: TGTGCCAGCAGCGCACAACAGGGAAGAAACACCATATATTTT.

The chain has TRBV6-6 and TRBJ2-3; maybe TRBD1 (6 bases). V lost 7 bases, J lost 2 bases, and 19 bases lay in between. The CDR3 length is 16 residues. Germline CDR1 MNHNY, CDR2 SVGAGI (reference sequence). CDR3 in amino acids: CASTRTEPLHTDTQYF. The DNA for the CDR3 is TGTGCCAGCACCCGGACAGAGCCCCTTCACACAGATACGCAGTATTTT.

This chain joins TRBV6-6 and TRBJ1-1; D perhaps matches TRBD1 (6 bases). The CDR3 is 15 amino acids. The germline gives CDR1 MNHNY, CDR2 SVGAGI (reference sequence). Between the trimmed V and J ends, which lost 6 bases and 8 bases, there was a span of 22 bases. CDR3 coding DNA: TGTGCCAGCAGCCGCGAGGACAGTTTAATGACGGAAGCTTTCTTT. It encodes CASSREDSLMTEAFF.

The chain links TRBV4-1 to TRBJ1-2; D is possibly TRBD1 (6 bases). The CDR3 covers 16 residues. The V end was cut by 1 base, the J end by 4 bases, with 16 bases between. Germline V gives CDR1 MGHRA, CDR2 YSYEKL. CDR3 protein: CASSQAYPGAGYGYTF. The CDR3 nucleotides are TGCGCCAGCAGCCAAGCGTACCCAGGGGCAGGCTATGGCTACACCTTC.

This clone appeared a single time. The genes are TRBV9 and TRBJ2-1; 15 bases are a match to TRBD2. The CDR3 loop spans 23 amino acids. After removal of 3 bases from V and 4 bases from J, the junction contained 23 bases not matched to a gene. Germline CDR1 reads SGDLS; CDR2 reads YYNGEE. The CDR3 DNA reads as TGTGCCAGCAGCGCCGCCAGGGGGCTCCGGACTAGCGGGAGGGATCGGTCTTACAATGAGCAGTTCTTC. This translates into CASSAARGLRTSGRDRSYNEQFF. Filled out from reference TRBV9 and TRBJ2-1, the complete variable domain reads DSGVTQTPKHLITATGQRVTLRCSPRSGDLSVYWYQQSLDQGLQFLIQYYNGEERAKGNILERFSAQQFPDLHSELNLSSLELGDSALYFCASSAARGLRTSGRDRSYNEQFFGPGTRLTVL.

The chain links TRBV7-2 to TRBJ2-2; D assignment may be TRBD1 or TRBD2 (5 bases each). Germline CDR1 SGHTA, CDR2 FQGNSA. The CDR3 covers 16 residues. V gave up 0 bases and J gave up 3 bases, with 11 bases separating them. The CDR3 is CASSLAPGRYTGELFF. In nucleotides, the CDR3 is TGTGCCAGCAGCTTAGCCCCGGGACGTTACACCGGGGAGCTGTTTTTT.

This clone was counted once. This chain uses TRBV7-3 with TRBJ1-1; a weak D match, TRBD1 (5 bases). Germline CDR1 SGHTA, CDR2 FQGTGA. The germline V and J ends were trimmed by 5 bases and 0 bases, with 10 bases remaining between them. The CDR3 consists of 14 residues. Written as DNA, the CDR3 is TGTGCCAGCAGCGTGGGACCGATGAACACTGAAGCTTTCTTT. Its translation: CASSVGPMNTEAFF.

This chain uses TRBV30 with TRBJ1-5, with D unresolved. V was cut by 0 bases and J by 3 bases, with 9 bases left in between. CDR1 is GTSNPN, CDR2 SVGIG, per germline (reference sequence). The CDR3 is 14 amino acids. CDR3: CAWSVGQVNQPQHF. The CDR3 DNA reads TGTGCCTGGAGTGTAGGGCAGGTCAATCAGCCCCAGCATTTT.

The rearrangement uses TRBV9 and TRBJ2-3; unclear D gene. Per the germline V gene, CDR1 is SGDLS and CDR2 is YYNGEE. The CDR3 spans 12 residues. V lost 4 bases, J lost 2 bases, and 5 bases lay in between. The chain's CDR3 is CASSPTTDTQYF. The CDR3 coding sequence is TGTGCCAGCAGCCCGACCACAGATACGCAGTATTTT.

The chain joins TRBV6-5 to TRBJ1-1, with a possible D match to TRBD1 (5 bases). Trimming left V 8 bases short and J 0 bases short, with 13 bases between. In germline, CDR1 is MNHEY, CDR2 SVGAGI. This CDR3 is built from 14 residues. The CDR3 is CASGETGLNTEAFF. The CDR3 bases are TGTGCCAGCGGGGAAACAGGACTGAACACTGAAGCTTTCTTT.

In nucleotides, the CDR3 is TGCAGCGTTGAAAACCGATACGAACGGTACTTC. It codes for CSVENRYERYF. The chain links TRBV29-1 to TRBJ2-5; no clear D. The CDR3 loop spans 11 amino acids. Germline loops: CDR1 SQVTM, CDR2 ANQGSEA. Trimming took off 2 bases at V and 13 bases at J, with 14 bases between the two ends.